A single sample gave rise to the 21 T cell receptor beta chains below, sequenced in a study of regulatory T cells in long-lasting Graves disease. The time point denotes: newly diagnosed GD, antithyroid drugs for less than 3 months. RNA from PBMCs was the source of the TCR library. To make TCR beta libraries, researchers used iRepertoire HTBI primers and Arm-PCR of CDR3 regions. TCRdb independently ran MiXCR on the multiplex PCR reads; one entry per CDR3 protein. Of 450,000 to 650,000 distinct CDR3 sequences detected, around 16% appear once; the ten largest clones hold around 25%. These data were likewise used in another study, on T cells in Graves' hyperthyroidism and ophthalmopathy.

The specimen comprised peripheral blood mononuclear cells (PBMCs), sampled at new diagnosis, from a patient treated with antithyroid drugs. These receptors were collected from a woman aged 40-60 years with Graves disease.

The CDR3 DNA sequence: TGTGCCAGCAGCCCAAGGTTACAGGATTCCTACGAGCAGTACTTC. Its translation is CASSPRLQDSYEQYF. V gene TRBV7-6 combines with J gene TRBJ2-7; D perhaps matches TRBD1 (5 bases). Trimming removed 5 bases from V and 1 base from J, with 15 bases in between. Germline V lookup: CDR1 SGHVS, CDR2 FNYEAQ. This CDR3 is 15 amino acids long.

This chain uses TRBV5-1 with TRBJ2-7, with TRBD1 matching over 10 bases. Germline V gives CDR1 SGHRS, CDR2 YFSETQ. There are 14 residues in the CDR3. J was trimmed by 6 bases and V by 4 bases; bases with no gene match: 7. DNA for the CDR3: TGCGCCAGCAGCCCCGGGACAGGGGCTCTCGAGCAGTACTTC. This encodes CASSPGTGALEQYF. The whole variable domain, filled in from reference TRBV5-1 and TRBJ2-7, reads KAGVTQTPRYLIKTRGQQVTLSCSPISGHRSVSWYQQTPGQGLQFLFEYFSETQRNKGNFPGRFSGRQFSNSRSEMNVSTLELGDSALYLCASSPGTGALEQYFGPGTRLTVT.

The V call is TRBV5-1, the J call TRBJ2-5; a weak D match, TRBD1 (6 bases). This CDR3 region has 15 residues. The V gene's germline CDR1 is SGHRS and CDR2 YFSETQ. V lost 0 bases and J 5 bases, leaving 14 bases between the germline ends. The CDR3: CASSLVGTPEETQYF. The CDR3 region has the DNA TGCGCCAGCAGCTTGGTGGGGACACCAGAGGAGACCCAGTACTTC. Full variable domain (outside the CDR3, taken from reference TRBV5-1 and TRBJ2-5): KAGVTQTPRYLIKTRGQQVTLSCSPISGHRSVSWYQQTPGQGLQFLFEYFSETQRNKGNFPGRFSGRQFSNSRSEMNVSTLELGDSALYLCASSLVGTPEETQYFGPGTRLLVL.

This clonotype has ten or more counts. The chain couples TRBV4-1 to TRBJ1-5, with D perhaps matching TRBD1 (5 bases). The CDR3 length is 15 residues. Trimming stripped 0 bases from V and 0 bases from J, with 6 bases between. The germline V gene encodes CDR1 MGHRA and CDR2 YSYEKL. The CDR3 DNA is TGCGCCAGCAGCCAAGATGGGGGTAGCAATCAGCCCCAGCATTTT. Encoded protein: CASSQDGGSNQPQHF.

This chain connects TRBV20-1 to TRBJ1-1, with 8 nucleotides matching TRBD1. V dropped 3 bases and J dropped 1; count of bases not matched to a gene: 19. Germline V gene lookup returns CDR1 DFQATT and CDR2 SNEGSKA (reference sequence). The CDR3 is 19 residues long. Here the CDR3 DNA reads TGCAGTGCTAGGCCGACAGGGGACCGAAGAAGGAGACCGAACACTGAAGCTTTCTTT. Translated, it gives CSARPTGDRRRRPNTEAFF.

This clonotype was observed many times. CDR3 amino acids: CASRAGDTQYF. Here the CDR3 DNA reads TGTGCCAGCAGAGCTGGGGATACGCAGTATTTT. The V call is TRBV11-3, the J call TRBJ2-3; no firm D call. Germline CDR1 is SGHNT and CDR2 is YENEEA. The germline V and J ends were trimmed by 6 bases and 6 bases, with 7 bases remaining between them. The CDR3 is 11 amino acids.

Only a few counts were recorded for this clonotype. The V gene is TRBV6-4, the J gene TRBJ2-2, with 13 bases that match TRBD2. CDR3 length equals 16 residues. J lost 1 base, V lost 5 bases, and 1 base had no gene match. Per the germline V gene, CDR1 is MRHNA and CDR2 is SNTAGT. CDR3 bases: TGTGCCAGCAGTCGACTAGCGGGGGGGAACACCGGGGAGCTGTTTTTT. This translates into CASSRLAGGNTGELFF.

In this sample, this clonotype turned up a few times. V is TRBV9 and J is TRBJ2-2; 13 nucleotides line up with TRBD2. Germline assignment: CDR1 SGDLS and CDR2 YYNGEE. This CDR3 has 16 amino acids. Germline trimming cut 3 bases from V and 3 bases from J; bases unmatched to any gene: 2. The CDR3 here is CASSEGLAGYTGELFF. The CDR3 DNA sequence: TGTGCCAGCAGCGAGGGACTAGCGGGGTACACCGGGGAGCTGTTTTTT.

The V gene is TRBV12-3 or TRBV12-4, the J gene TRBJ1-1; D unresolved. The CDR3 consists of 15 residues. The V end was cut by 0 bases, the J end by 1 base, with 9 bases between. The CDR3 protein is CASSLARVENTEAFF. CDR3 nucleotide sequence: TGTGCCAGCAGTTTAGCCCGGGTTGAGAACACTGAAGCTTTCTTT.

The rearrangement joins TRBV12-5 to TRBJ1-1; the D is unclear. The germline V gene encodes CDR1 LGHNT and CDR2 FRNRAP. This CDR3 spans 13 amino acids. V was clipped by 5 bases and J by 3 bases, with 10 bases between them. The CDR3 is CASGIKGYTEAFF. CDR3 bases: TGTGCTAGTGGTATCAAGGGCTACACTGAAGCTTTCTTT.

This clonotype has just a few counts. The chain recombines TRBV4-1 with TRBJ2-7; tentatively, D is TRBD1 or TRBD2 (5 bases each). Deletions cut 4 bases from V and 1 base from J, with 20 bases between. The V gene's germline CDR1 is MGHRA and CDR2 YSYEKL. This CDR3 has 17 residues. DNA for the CDR3: TGCGCCAGCAGCCTACGAATGGGGACGGAGGAATCCTACGAGCAGTACTTC. This sequence encodes CASSLRMGTEESYEQYF.

Of note for this clonotype: The junction does not match germline at one end; this may be a read error. CDR3 nucleotide sequence: TGTGCCACCAACAGAGATCGGGGAAGAGAGCAGTACTTC. Amino acids: CATNRDRGREQYF. V is TRBV15 and J is TRBJ2-7; a possible D gene is TRBD2 (5 bases). This CDR3 spans 13 amino acids. Germline V CDR1 and CDR2: LNHNV, YYDKDF (reference sequence).

This clonotype was seen repeatedly, ten times or more. This chain connects TRBV7-3 to TRBJ2-1; TRBD2 matches 8 bases. The CDR3 length is 14 residues. The trim removed 5 bases at V and 4 bases at J, leaving 4 bases unmatched. Germline V gene data show CDR1 as SGHTA and CDR2 as FQGTGA. The chain's CDR3 is CASSQGLEYNEQFF. CDR3 bases: TGTGCCAGCAGCCAGGGACTAGAGTACAATGAGCAGTTCTTC.

In its sample, this clonotype was seen a few times. The chain links TRBV19 to TRBJ2-1; D gene ambiguous. The V gene's germline CDR1 is LNHDA and CDR2 SQIVND (reference sequence). This CDR3 spans 14 amino acids. Deletions cut 1 base from V and 4 bases from J, with 8 bases between. The DNA of the CDR3 is TGTGCCAGTAGTATAGGGCTGGAGTACAATGAGCAGTTCTTC. Residues: CASSIGLEYNEQFF.

There are many counts of this clonotype. The gene calls are TRBV7-2 and TRBJ1-1, with 8 positions matching TRBD1. The CDR3 extends over 14 amino acids. Germline values: CDR1 SGHTA, CDR2 FQGNSA. The V and J ends lost 5 bases and 11 bases, in that order; junction bases with no gene match: 13. In DNA, the CDR3 is TGTGCCAGCAGCCCAGGCGCAGGGGGCGGACGGGCTTTCTTT. This sequence encodes CASSPGAGGGRAFF.

This clonotype was counted between two and nine times. The V call is TRBV2, the J call TRBJ1-2, with D possibly TRBD1 on 5 matching bases. CDR3 length: 13 amino acids. The V end was cut by 2 bases, the J end by 3 bases, with 7 bases between. CDR1 and CDR2 from the germline V gene are SNHLY and FYNNEI. The CDR3 DNA is TGTGCCAGCAGTGAACCCAGGGACTATGGCTACACCTTC. The encoded protein is CASSEPRDYGYTF.

This clonotype has at least ten counts. The rearrangement joins TRBV3-1 to TRBJ2-2; D may be TRBD2 (5 bases). Trimming shortened V by 1 base and J by 5 bases, and 8 bases separated the two germline ends. Germline V gene lookup returns CDR1 LGHDT and CDR2 YNNKEL (reference sequence). The CDR3 loop spans 14 amino acids. This chain's CDR3 is CASSQAEATGELFF. As DNA, the CDR3 is TGTGCCAGCAGCCAAGCGGAGGCAACCGGGGAGCTGTTTTTT.

In its sample, this clonotype was seen many times. V usage is TRBV25-1 and J usage is TRBJ2-1; D gene uncertain. V was trimmed by 1 base and J by 2 bases, leaving 15 bases between them. Germline CDR1 is MGHDK and CDR2 is SYGVNS. The CDR3 has 17 residues. The CDR3 region is CASSEFADSITYNEQFF. The CDR3 DNA is TGTGCCAGCAGTGAATTCGCAGACTCTATCACCTACAATGAGCAGTTCTTC.

This clonotype was seen a few times. The chain joins TRBV19 to TRBJ2-7, with D perhaps assigned TRBD1 or TRBD2 (5 bases each). The V end was cut by 5 bases, the J end by 4 bases, with 15 bases between. The CDR3 contains 14 residues. Germline lookup yields CDR1 LNHDA and CDR2 SQIVND (reference sequence). The CDR3 region has the DNA TGTGCCAGTAGTGGGGACCGAACGGGGTACGAGCAGTACTTC. This translates into CASSGDRTGYEQYF.

At least ten counts were recorded for this clonotype. V usage is TRBV7-9 and J usage is TRBJ1-1; D gene ambiguous. CDR1 is SEHNR and CDR2 is FQNEAQ in the germline V gene (reference sequence). This CDR3 region has 12 residues. The V end was cut by 3 bases, the J end by 3 bases, with 5 bases between. DNA of the CDR3: TGTGCCAGCAGCTTCCCAGACACTGAAGCTTTCTTT. It codes for CASSFPDTEAFF.

This clonotype was seen repeatedly, ten times or more. V and J are TRBV2 and TRBJ1-4, with D uncertain. The CDR3 sequence is 14 residues long. V was cut by 7 bases and J by 8 bases, with 17 bases left in between. Germline V lookup: CDR1 SNHLY, CDR2 FYNNEI. The CDR3 sequence is CASNQNSAREKLFF. DNA for the CDR3: TGTGCCAGCAATCAGAATTCCGCACGGGAAAAACTGTTTTTT.